These T cell receptor beta chains were read from a single sample in a study of spatial heterogeneity in lung cancer. TCRdb re-called the 5' RACE reads through MiXCR, storing one row per CDR3 protein. The sample has tens of thousands of distinct CDR3 sequences, approximately 12% seen once; the top ten hold around 32%. The sequencing used PBMCs, collected at follow-up. Receptors originate from a male donor with early-stage non-small cell lung cancer. Both conserved end residues are part of each CDR3. D genes are given only for firm matches. Only part of the rows carry a size: once, few, many, or a class if the clone is expanded.

d_call clone_size j_call v_call cdr3_aa cdr3_nt
- once TRBJ2-5 TRBV12-3/TRBV12-4 CASSLRVETQYF TGTGCCAGCAGTCTAAGGGTGGAGACCCAGTACTTC
TRBD1 few TRBJ2-7 TRBV4-3 CASSQRQGDYEQYF TGCGCCAGCAGCCAGAGACAGGGGGACTACGAGCAGTACTTC
TRBD1 many TRBJ2-5 TRBV20-1 CSARDTGGWETQYF TGCAGTGCTAGAGATACAGGGGGCTGGGAGACCCAGTACTTC
- - TRBJ2-2 TRBV25-1 CASSDGGELFF TGTGCCAGCAGTGACGGCGGGGAGCTGTTTTTT
TRBD1 - TRBJ1-1 TRBV30 CAWNKGAWTEAFF TGTGCCTGGAATAAGGGGGCTTGGACTGAAGCTTTCTTT
TRBD1 many TRBJ2-1 TRBV11-2 CASSSSGTDRGEQFF TGTGCCAGCAGCTCATCCGGGACAGACCGGGGTGAGCAGTTCTTC
TRBD1 many TRBJ1-1 TRBV3-1 CASRKGGPPTGAGFAFF TGTGCCAGCCGCAAGGGGGGTCCCCCGACAGGGGCAGGTTTCGCTTTCTTT
- many TRBJ1-5 TRBV7-9 CASSSGDFLPQHF TGTGCCAGCAGCTCAGGGGACTTTTTGCCCCAGCATTTT
TRBD2 few TRBJ2-3 TRBV20-1 CSARKTSYNTDTQYF TGCAGTGCTAGAAAGACTAGCTACAACACAGATACGCAGTATTTT
- few TRBJ1-5 TRBV7-2 CASSLAGGANQPQHF TGTGCCAGCAGCTTAGCGGGGGGCGCAAATCAGCCCCAGCATTTT
TRBD2 - TRBJ2-3 TRBV25-1 CASSSGRGSADTQYF TGTGCCAGCAGTAGCGGGAGAGGATCGGCAGATACGCAGTATTTT
- - TRBJ2-5 TRBV5-4 CASSSNRAIGQETQYF TGTGCCAGCAGCTCTAACAGGGCCATCGGGCAAGAGACCCAGTACTTC
TRBD2 - TRBJ2-1 TRBV5-1 CASSLKASGGLPTYNEQFF TGCGCCAGCAGCTTAAAGGCTAGCGGGGGACTACCCACCTACAATGAGCAGTTCTTC
- many TRBJ2-3 TRBV4-3 CASSQRTGDTQYF TGCGCCAGCAGCCAAAGGACGGGGGATACGCAGTATTTT
- few TRBJ2-4 TRBV5-4 CASSPVTLAKNIQYF TGTGCCAGCAGCCCTGTGACTTTAGCCAAAAACATTCAGTACTTC
- many TRBJ2-3 TRBV12-3/TRBV12-4 CASSPGPQATQYF TGTGCCAGCAGTCCCGGACCGCAAGCTACGCAGTATTTT
- many TRBJ2-7 TRBV7-3 CASSPRGMGEQYF TGTGCCAGCAGCCCACGGGGAATGGGAGAGCAGTACTTC
TRBD2 many TRBJ2-7 TRBV7-2 CASSPSGTASYEQYF TGTGCCAGCAGCCCTAGCGGGACTGCTTCCTACGAGCAGTACTTC
- - TRBJ2-6 TRBV4-3 CASSPESGANVLTF TGCGCCAGCAGCCCCGAATCTGGGGCCAACGTCCTGACTTTC
- many TRBJ1-3 TRBV20-1 CSARDVQGGNTIYF TGCAGTGCTAGAGATGTACAGGGAGGGAACACCATATATTTT
TRBD2 - TRBJ2-7 TRBV5-1 CASSLSASGATYEQYF TGCGCCAGCAGCTTGTCGGCTAGCGGGGCCACCTACGAGCAGTACTTC
TRBD1 few TRBJ1-1 TRBV6-6 CASSTPGGRDTEAFF TGTGCCAGCAGTACTCCAGGGGGTAGGGACACTGAAGCTTTCTTT
- many TRBJ1-5 TRBV20-1 CSASLARENQPQHF TGCAGTGCTAGCCTGGCCAGGGAGAACCAGCCCCAGCATTTT
- many TRBJ2-7 TRBV20-1 CSARAGAGGIYEQYF TGCAGTGCTAGAGCCGGGGCAGGGGGGATCTACGAGCAGTACTTC
TRBD2 few TRBJ2-1 TRBV5-4 CASSGGGPRYNEQFF TGTGCCAGCAGCGGCGGGGGGCCACGCTACAATGAGCAGTTCTTC
- few TRBJ2-5 TRBV30 CAWSAPQTQYF TGTGCCTGGAGTGCCCCCCAGACCCAGTACTTC
- few TRBJ2-2 TRBV4-2 CASSPVPGLNTGELFF TGTGCCAGCAGCCCAGTACCGGGTCTGAACACCGGGGAGCTGTTTTTT
- many TRBJ1-1 TRBV12-3/TRBV12-4 CASSLKGSTEAFF TGTGCCAGCAGTTTAAAGGGAAGCACTGAAGCTTTCTTT
- many TRBJ2-1 TRBV7-2 CASSLAGGNNEQFF TGTGCCAGCAGCTTAGCGGGAGGTAACAATGAGCAGTTCTTC
TRBD1 - TRBJ1-1 TRBV7-9 CASSLFPGGAFF TGTGCCAGCAGCTTATTCCCAGGGGGAGCTTTCTTT
- many TRBJ2-2 TRBV30 CASGQNTGELFF TGTGCCTCAGGACAGAACACCGGGGAGCTGTTTTTT
- many TRBJ2-7 TRBV19 CASSIGLAYEQYF TGTGCCAGTAGTATAGGGCTAGCCTACGAGCAGTACTTC